This TCR beta chain was obtained from a study of beta chain features in type 1 diabetes. For the study at large: Patients shared similar age, gender and cell yields with healthy donors.

The length of the CDR3 is 13 residues. Germline V gene data show CDR1 as SNHLY and CDR2 as FYNNEI. Concerning this clone itself: The antigen is not known.

All of the isolated RNA was reverse transcribed, so expressed TCRB transcripts were sequenced. Data came from immunoSEQ multiplex PCR; TCRdb stores just in-frame clones and leaves some out. The sample has about 370,000 clones, 9.5% to 10% seen once. A single heparinised blood sample, averaging approximately 116 mL, was obtained per donor. A sort by CD45RO/CCR7/CD25/CD127/CD95/CD27 yielded CD4+ naive, central memory, regulatory and stem cell-like memory cells. Notes on the study in general: Still unanswered here is whether HLA type influences TCRB rearrangement. Shortening of TCRB CDR3s, moderate but significant, appeared in all four CD4+ subsets of Type 1 diabetes patients.

The chain recombines TRBV2 with TRBJ2-7; possibly TRBD2 for D (5 bases). The J call may be mistaken, given a closer DNA end match to TRBJ2-1. Sequenced: central memory CD4+ T cells from blood. This receptor was obtained from a man younger than 45 with type 1 diabetes. CDR3 coding DNA: TGTGCCAGCAGTGATAATTACGCGGGTGAGCAGTTCTTC. This gives the protein CASSDNYAGEQFF.